Below, 25 T cell receptor beta chains from the same sample are listed, as sequenced in a study of blood T cell repertoires in COVID-19 (dated by TCRdb to the early 2020s). The library was produced with the immunoSEQ multiplex PCR assay. Held by TCRdb, this immuneACCESS table contains in-frame sequences only and omits some clones. Under half of the omission traces to an unresolved V gene where checked; the cause of the rest is unknown. Here the sample has over 250,000 clones; roughly nine tenths occur a single time. The leading ten clones occupy roughly 2.5% of the sample. The specimen was PBMCs or T cells enriched from blood (not recorded which). The receptors here all came from a woman under 30 who had recovered from COVID-19.

The chain carries TRBV10-3 and TRBJ1-2; possible D gene TRBD1, 5 bases. The germline V gene has CDR1 ENHRY and CDR2 SYGVKD. The CDR3 is 14 amino acids. With 5 bases removed from V and 6 bases from J, the gap between germline ends came to 16 bases. DNA of the CDR3: TGTGCCATCAGTCCACAGACAGCTACAAATGGCTACACCTTC. Translation: CAISPQTATNGYTF.

Concerning this clone: Other DNA sequences within the sample encode an identical CDR3. The chain uses TRBV15 and TRBJ1-3; D not certain. CDR3 size: 15 residues. Trimming removed 0 bases from V and 0 bases from J, with 6 bases in between. Germline assignment: CDR1 LNHNV and CDR2 YYDKDF (reference sequence). CDR3 residues: CATSRDRGSGNTIYF. Written as DNA, the CDR3 is TGTGCCACCAGCAGAGATAGAGGCTCTGGAAACACCATATATTTT.

The chain uses TRBV7-3 and TRBJ1-2, with D possibly TRBD1 on 5 matching bases. Germline V gives CDR1 SGHTA, CDR2 FQGTGA. The V gene lost 5 bases and the J gene lost 4 bases, with 11 bases spanning the gap. The CDR3 runs 13 residues. The CDR3 sequence: CASSERDSYGYTF. The CDR3 nucleotides read TGTGCCAGCAGCGAGAGGGACTCCTATGGCTACACCTTC.

The chain uses TRBV2 and TRBJ2-7, with 7 bases lining up with TRBD1. J gave up 2 bases and V 6 bases, and 4 bases lay outside the gene matches. The V gene's germline CDR1 is SNHLY and CDR2 FYNNEI. This CDR3 comprises 13 residues. CDR3 sequence: CASRPDRAYEQYF. DNA of the CDR3: TGTGCCAGCAGACCCGACAGGGCCTACGAGCAGTACTTC.

This chain joins TRBV5-6 and TRBJ1-1; possible D gene TRBD1, 6 bases. There are 14 residues in the CDR3. In germline, CDR1 is SGHDT, CDR2 YYEEEE. Trimming stripped 6 bases from V and 2 bases from J, with 14 bases between. CDR3 in DNA: TGTGCCAGCACCTTACAGGGACTAAACACTGAAGCTTTCTTT. Translated: CASTLQGLNTEAFF.

The chain uses TRBV7-2 and TRBJ1-1, with D perhaps matching TRBD1 (6 bases). The CDR3 length is 15 residues. Germline values: CDR1 SGHTA, CDR2 FQGNSA. The V gene lost 5 bases and the J gene lost 0 bases, with 13 bases spanning the gap. CDR3 loop: CASSPDSNMNTEAFF. Here the CDR3 DNA reads TGTGCCAGCAGCCCGGACAGTAATATGAACACTGAAGCTTTCTTT.

This clone was seen many times. The chain carries TRBV7-2 and TRBJ2-7, with 10 bases aligning to TRBD1. CDR3 size: 16 residues. The germline CDR1 and CDR2 sequences are SGHTA and FQGNSA. Trimming removed 4 bases from V and 2 bases from J; junction bases left unmatched: 8. The CDR3 coding sequence is TGTGCCAGCAGCTGGGACGGGACAGGGGCGGCCTACGAGCAGTACTTC. This translates into CASSWDGTGAAYEQYF.

The J gene is TRBJ1-3, the V gene TRBV27, with 7 bases that match TRBD1. Trimming removed 6 bases from V and 1 base from J; junction bases left unmatched: 12. The length of the CDR3 is 17 residues. Per germline, CDR1 MNHEY and CDR2 SMNVEV (reference sequence). CDR3 nucleotides: TGTGCCAGCAGCCTACGACAGGGACCTTTTTCTGGAAACACCATATATTTT. As protein: CASSLRQGPFSGNTIYF.

The V call is TRBV4-1, the J call TRBJ2-1; D may be TRBD2 (5 bases). This CDR3 is built from 18 residues. Germline V gene lookup returns CDR1 MGHRA and CDR2 YSYEKL. Trimming pared 0 bases from V and 9 bases from J, leaving 24 bases between. CDR3 bases: TGCGCCAGCAGCCAAGAAAGGTCTCGACGTCACCGGGGTGGTGAGCAGTTCTTC. Translation gives CASSQERSRRHRGGEQFF.

The chain is built from TRBV18 and TRBJ1-4; no clear D gene. The CDR3 is 14 residues long. The germline V and J ends were trimmed by 5 bases and 0 bases, with 7 bases remaining between them. Germline V lookup: CDR1 KGHSH, CDR2 LQKENI. The DNA of the CDR3 is TGTGCCAGCTCAGGGCTGTCAACTAATGAAAAACTGTTTTTT. It is translated as CASSGLSTNEKLFF.

The chain is built from TRBV19 and TRBJ1-2; 11 nucleotides match TRBD1. Losses at the gene ends were 3 bases for V and 4 bases for J; bases not matched to a gene: 1. Germline V lookup: CDR1 LNHDA, CDR2 SQIVND (reference sequence). CDR3 size: 14 residues. CDR3 sequence: CASSMGTGGYGYTF. CDR3 in DNA: TGTGCCAGTAGTATGGGGACAGGGGGCTATGGCTACACCTTC.

The V gene is TRBV21-1, the J gene TRBJ2-5; the table names TRBD2, a call not compared with the DNA. TRBV21-1 is an annotated pseudogene. The CDR3 is 19 amino acids. The CDR3 coding sequence is TGTGCCAGCAGCATTAGACTAGGTCTAGCGGGGGGTCCCCAAGAGACCCAGTACTTC. Encoded protein: CASSIRLGLAGGPQETQYF.

This clone was counted once. The chain carries TRBV7-9 and TRBJ1-1; the D gene is possibly TRBD1 (6 bases). The length of the CDR3 is 11 residues. Germline lookup yields CDR1 SEHNR and CDR2 FQNEAQ (reference sequence). V was shortened by 11 bases and J by 1 base, with 8 bases between the two germline ends. The chain's CDR3 is CAGQPNTEAFF. CDR3 DNA: TGTGCCGGACAGCCGAACACTGAAGCTTTCTTT.

This clone was seen just once. The chain employs TRBV11-1 and TRBJ2-7, with D possibly TRBD1 on 5 matching bases. This CDR3 is built from 15 residues. The V end lost 2 bases, the J end lost 1 base, and 12 bases lay between the germline ends. Germline lookup yields CDR1 SGHAT and CDR2 FQDESV (reference sequence). For the CDR3, the DNA is TGTGCCAGCAGCTTACTGCAGGGTGGGTCCTACGAGCAGTACTTC. Its translation is CASSLLQGGSYEQYF.

The chain carries TRBV10-3 and TRBJ2-3, with 10 bases aligning to TRBD2. This CDR3 region has 15 residues. The V gene's germline CDR1 is ENHRY and CDR2 SYGVKD. After removal of 10 bases from V and 1 base from J, the junction contained 8 bases not matched to a gene. The CDR3 spells CASSDSGGRTDTQYF. For the CDR3, the DNA is TGTGCCAGCTCCGATAGCGGGGGGCGCACAGATACGCAGTATTTT.

This clone has a handful of counts. The V gene is TRBV28, the J gene TRBJ1-5; unclear D gene. The V and J ends lost 5 bases and 3 bases respectively, with 8 bases between them. The germline V gene has CDR1 MDHEN and CDR2 SYDVKM. CDR3 length equals 13 residues. CDR3: CASSPRNNQPQHF. In DNA form, the CDR3 reads TGTGCCAGCAGTCCGAGGAACAATCAGCCCCAGCATTTT.

This chain connects TRBV28 to TRBJ2-3; TRBD1 matches at 10 bases. The junction had 10 bases not matched to a gene; V was cut back by 6 bases and J by 1 base. The germline CDR1 and CDR2 sequences are MDHEN and SYDVKM. The CDR3 sequence is 17 residues long. CDR3 sequence (DNA): TGTGCCAGCAGCCCGACTGCCGGGACAGGGGGCACAGATACGCAGTATTTT. This sequence encodes CASSPTAGTGGTDTQYF.

The chain joins TRBV11-1 to TRBJ2-7; D is unresolved. V was cut by 4 bases and J by 5 bases, with 12 bases left in between. Germline V gene data show CDR1 as SGHAT and CDR2 as FQDESV (reference sequence). The CDR3 extends over 13 amino acids. CDR3 in amino acids: CASSSQAPDEQYF. The CDR3 DNA sequence: TGTGCCAGCAGCTCTCAAGCCCCTGACGAGCAGTACTTC.

In this sample, this clone turned up once. The CDR3 sequence is CASSLVGGNSPLHF. Written as DNA, the CDR3 is TGTGCCAGCAGCCTTGTCGGTGGTAATTCACCCCTCCACTTT. The V and J genes are TRBV5-8 and TRBJ1-6, with D uncertain. Germline values: CDR1 SGHTS, CDR2 YDEGEE. The CDR3 is 14 residues long. Trimming removed 4 bases at V and 6 bases at J, with 11 bases between.

In its sample, this clone was seen once. V usage is TRBV14 and J usage is TRBJ1-6, with no clear D. Between the trimmed V and J ends, which lost 1 base and 5 bases, there was a span of 9 bases. Germline V gene lookup returns CDR1 SGHDN and CDR2 FVKESK. This CDR3 contains 15 residues. CDR3 nucleotide sequence: TGTGCCAGCAGCCAAGTAAGATCAGATAATTCACCCCTCCACTTT. This gives the protein CASSQVRSDNSPLHF.

The chain recombines TRBV3-1 (or the pseudogene TRBV3-2) with TRBJ1-2; D possibly corresponds to TRBD1 (6 bases). The CDR3 is 14 residues long. Per germline, CDR1 LGHDT and CDR2 YNNKEL (reference sequence). V was clipped by 4 bases and J by 8 bases, with 17 bases between them. The CDR3 nucleotides read TGTGCCAGCAGCCCCCAGGGACAAAAGGGGGGCTACACCTTC. Encoded protein: CASSPQGQKGGYTF.

As regards this clone: One end of the junction varies from germline; a read error may be responsible. The rearrangement joins TRBV24-1 to TRBJ2-7, with 9 bases lining up with TRBD1. Germline V CDR1 and CDR2: KGHDR, SFDVKD. The CDR3 contains 14 residues. The CDR3: CATSDPGQGYALLF. CDR3 bases: TGTGCCACCAGTGACCCCGGACAGGGGTATGCCCTACTATTC.

The rearrangement uses TRBV5-6 and TRBJ2-7; 9 nucleotides line up with TRBD1. Trimming took 5 bases from V and 2 from J; bases not matched to a gene: 2. The CDR3 is made up of 13 amino acids. CDR1 is SGHDT and CDR2 is YYEEEE in the germline V gene. The CDR3 reads CASRRQGAYEQYF. The CDR3 nucleotides are TGTGCCAGCAGACGACAGGGGGCCTACGAGCAGTACTTC.

The sample holds one count of this clone. V gene TRBV5-1 combines with J gene TRBJ2-1, with 16 bases aligning to TRBD2. The CDR3 loop spans 16 amino acids. Germline values: CDR1 SGHRS, CDR2 YFSETQ. The J segment lost 8 bases and the V segment lost 4 bases, leaving 6 bases of the junction unmatched. The CDR3 nucleotides are TGCGCCAGCAGCGCGGGACTAGCGGGGGGGCCGGATGAGCAGTTCTTC. Translating gives CASSAGLAGGPDEQFF.

The chain links TRBV5-1 to TRBJ1-1, with a possible D match to TRBD1 (6 bases). CDR3 size: 15 residues. The V gene's germline CDR1 is SGHRS and CDR2 YFSETQ. The ends were cut back, 0 bases at V and 5 bases at J, with 14 bases in the middle. The CDR3 DNA follows: TGCGCCAGCAGCTTGGGGGGGCTGATATGGACTGAAGCTTTCTTT. Translated: CASSLGGLIWTEAFF.